The present entry profiles one T cell receptor beta chain with its context. PCR involved 60 Vbeta and 13 Jbeta primers. Clones were read by immunoSEQ multiplex PCR, and TCRdb kept only the in-frame ones, dropping some. Of 280,000 or so clones listed, around 90% are singletons. These data originate in a study of cytomegalovirus exposure and HLA in healthy donors. Germline CDR1 reads SGHTA; CDR2 reads FQGNSA. V was clipped by 4 bases and J by 0 bases, with 16 bases between them. This CDR3 has 17 amino acids. This sequence was found in a woman younger than 35 in good health and CMV-seronegative. Sequences were obtained from PBMCs. V usage is TRBV7-2 and J usage is TRBJ1-3; D unresolved. The DNA for the CDR3 is TGTGCCAGCAGCTCATCTCTCTCCCGGGGCTCTGGAAACACCATATATTTT. Amino acids: CASSSSLSRGSGNTIYF.